Included here is one T cell receptor (beta chain) sequence, with context. Its target is unknown. The TCRbeta library incorporated unique molecular identifiers. TCRdb reprocessed the PCR reads via MiXCR and lists one record per CDR3 protein. In the table there are 500,000 to 750,000 distinct CDR3 sequences, over 10% of which are singletons. Trimming cost V 1 base and J 7 bases, with 11 bases left between them. The length of the CDR3 is 14 residues. The V gene's germline CDR1 is LGHNT and CDR2 FRNRAP. The data originate from a study of T-cell reconstitution after alpha-beta-depleted transplantation in children. Study-wide points: The origin of high day-60 TCRbeta diversity in some patients lay in surviving recipient T cells and thymic progenitors. After one year, T-cell counts and TCRbeta diversity mostly came from new T cells. About two months after transplant, alpha-beta T cells reportedly came from several hundred expanded graft clones.

The receptor comes from a male patient younger than 18 who had a stem cell transplant for acute myeloid leukemia, so the T cells may come from the graft donor. V and J are TRBV12-5 and TRBJ2-1; tentatively, D is TRBD2 (6 bases). Material: PBMCs, mostly from graft donor cells, obtained 360 days after TCRalphabeta/CD19-depleted stem cell transplant. CDR3 sequence (DNA): TGTGCTAGTGGTTTGGGACTAGTGTGGAATGAGCAGTTCTTC. Protein product: CASGLGLVWNEQFF.